This T cell receptor (beta chain) was captured in a study of T-cell memory formation after mild COVID-19. Germline V CDR1 and CDR2: SSHAT, FNYEAQ (reference sequence). The CDR3 covers 15 residues. Study observations and caveats: CD4/CD8 balance held among clones contracting day 15 to 85, and later expanders leaned CD4+. Cross-reactive memory appears to have joined, as suggested by some responding clones showing up in pre-infection memory.

The TCR alpha and TCR beta cDNA libraries, bearing sample barcodes and UMIs, were generated by 5'RACE using constant-segment primers. One entry per CDR3 protein, called by TCRdb with MiXCR from the 5' RACE reads. The repertoire holds about 90,000 distinct CDR3 sequences, with 13% as singletons. A word on this clonotype: What it recognizes is unknown. Germline is not matched at one junction end, which may reflect a read error.

The origin of this receptor is an adult woman who had mild COVID-19 (a few samples of this study predate the infection). Cell type and time point are not known. The material sequenced was PBMCs or a T cell subset sorted from them (not recorded which). The V call is TRBV7-7, the J call TRBJ2-3; D is tentatively TRBD1 or TRBD2 (6 bases each). The DNA of the CDR3 is TGTGCTAGCAGCTTAGGGTACGGGGGCGCAGATACGCAGTATTTT. This gives the protein CASSLGYGGADTQYF.